Listed below are T cell receptor beta chains from one sample, sequenced in a study of PD-1 blockade in classical Hodgkin lymphoma. TCRdb keeps only in-frame clones here, not all; method: immunoSEQ multiplex PCR. This sample has about 100,000 clones, with roughly nine tenths found just once. The sample was peripheral blood mononuclear cells (PBMCs), taken before the second cycle of nivolumab. The receptors were sampled from a human donor with classical Hodgkin lymphoma. The CDR3 runs from the conserved cysteine through the conserved F or W. The D gene is left open where the match is weak. Size is omitted from some rows. Given values are once, few, many or a class for expanded clones.

D gene: .
V gene: TRBV7-6
J gene: TRBJ2-7
clone size: .
CDR3 protein: CASSLPPAEQYF
CDR3 DNA: TGTGCCAGCAGCCTCCCGCCGGCCGAGCAGTACTTC

D gene: .
V gene: TRBV27
J gene: TRBJ1-5
clone size: .
CDR3 protein: CASRRGVGANQPQHF
CDR3 DNA: TGTGCCAGCCGCCGAGGGGTGGGGGCCAATCAGCCCCAGCATTTT

D gene: .
V gene: TRBV6-5
J gene: TRBJ2-7
clone size: .
CDR3 protein: CASSYSSGSYEQYF
CDR3 DNA: TGTGCCAGCAGTTACTCGTCGGGCTCCTACGAGCAGTACTTC

D gene: .
V gene: TRBV5-1
J gene: TRBJ2-7
clone size: .
CDR3 protein: CASSLDRPSYEQYF
CDR3 DNA: TGCGCCAGCAGCCTGGACAGACCTTCCTACGAGCAGTACTTC

D gene: .
V gene: TRBV9
J gene: TRBJ1-5
clone size: few
CDR3 protein: CASSVAVYSNQPQHF
CDR3 DNA: TGTGCCAGCAGCGTAGCGGTATATAGCAATCAGCCCCAGCATTTT

D gene: TRBD2
V gene: TRBV28
J gene: TRBJ2-7
clone size: once
CDR3 protein: CASTSSGGAYEQYF
CDR3 DNA: TGTGCCAGCACCTCTAGCGGGGGAGCCTACGAGCAGTACTTC

D gene: .
V gene: TRBV5-1
J gene: TRBJ1-4
clone size: .
CDR3 protein: CASSLNGEEGTFEKLFF
CDR3 DNA: TGCGCCAGCAGCTTGAATGGTGAGGAGGGGACATTTGAAAAACTGTTTTTT

D gene: .
V gene: TRBV10-3
J gene: TRBJ1-1
clone size: .
CDR3 protein: CAISDTVMNTEAFF
CDR3 DNA: TGTGCCATCAGTGATACAGTGATGAACACTGAAGCTTTCTTT

D gene: .
V gene: TRBV2
J gene: TRBJ2-2
clone size: few
CDR3 protein: CASRETSNTGELFF
CDR3 DNA: TGTGCCAGCCGAGAGACGTCGAACACCGGGGAGCTGTTTTTT

D gene: TRBD1
V gene: TRBV7-6
J gene: TRBJ2-7
clone size: .
CDR3 protein: CASSSGQGAWEQYF
CDR3 DNA: TGTGCCAGCAGCTCCGGACAGGGGGCGTGGGAGCAGTACTTC

D gene: .
V gene: TRBV4-3
J gene: TRBJ2-2
clone size: .
CDR3 protein: CASSQDPPGGTGELFF
CDR3 DNA: TGCGCCAGCAGCCAAGATCCGCCAGGGGGGACCGGGGAGCTGTTTTTT

D gene: .
V gene: TRBV5-1
J gene: TRBJ2-3
clone size: .
CDR3 protein: CASSSIGGTSTDTQYF
CDR3 DNA: TGCGCCAGCAGCTCGATCGGCGGGACTAGCACAGATACGCAGTATTTT

D gene: .
V gene: TRBV27
J gene: TRBJ1-5
clone size: .
CDR3 protein: CASSHGAGPNQPQHF
CDR3 DNA: TGTGCCAGCAGTCATGGGGCAGGCCCGAATCAGCCCCAGCATTTT

D gene: .
V gene: TRBV14
J gene: TRBJ2-1
clone size: few
CDR3 protein: CASSRSGTLTYNEQFF
CDR3 DNA: TGTGCCAGCAGCCGTTCCGGGACCCTAACCTACAATGAGCAGTTCTTC

D gene: .
V gene: TRBV11-2
J gene: TRBJ1-5
clone size: .
CDR3 protein: CASSLWVNQPQHF
CDR3 DNA: TGTGCCAGCAGCTTATGGGTAAATCAGCCCCAGCATTTT

D gene: TRBD2
V gene: TRBV5-4
J gene: TRBJ2-1
clone size: .
CDR3 protein: CASSRLAGEGNEQFF
CDR3 DNA: TGTGCCAGCAGCCGACTAGCGGGAGAAGGCAATGAGCAGTTCTTC

D gene: .
V gene: TRBV10-2
J gene: TRBJ1-5
clone size: .
CDR3 protein: CASSVGRREKQPQHF
CDR3 DNA: TGCGCCAGCAGTGTCGGGCGCAGGGAAAAGCAGCCCCAGCATTTT

D gene: .
V gene: TRBV6-5
J gene: TRBJ1-2
clone size: .
CDR3 protein: CASSYARDYGYTF
CDR3 DNA: TGTGCCAGCAGTTACGCCCGGGACTATGGCTACACCTTC

D gene: TRBD1
V gene: TRBV6-4
J gene: TRBJ1-1
clone size: .
CDR3 protein: CARTLGQGARVSTEAFF
CDR3 DNA: TGTGCCAGAACCCTGGGACAGGGGGCAAGAGTCTCCACTGAAGCTTTCTTT

D gene: TRBD1
V gene: TRBV5-6
J gene: TRBJ2-7
clone size: .
CDR3 protein: CASSPTGTGGKYEQYF
CDR3 DNA: TGTGCCAGCAGCCCAACCGGGACAGGGGGCAAGTACGAGCAGTACTTC

D gene: TRBD2
V gene: TRBV15
J gene: TRBJ2-7
clone size: .
CDR3 protein: CATSREGGRDSYEQYF
CDR3 DNA: TGTGCCACCAGCAGAGAGGGGGGGAGGGACTCCTACGAGCAGTACTTC

D gene: TRBD1
V gene: TRBV18
J gene: TRBJ1-3
clone size: .
CDR3 protein: CASSPYDRGYGNTIYF
CDR3 DNA: TGTGCCAGCTCACCATACGACAGGGGGTACGGAAACACCATATATTTT

D gene: .
V gene: TRBV5-4
J gene: TRBJ1-1
clone size: .
CDR3 protein: CASRERQGMNTEAFF
CDR3 DNA: TGTGCCAGCAGGGAAAGGCAGGGGATGAACACTGAAGCTTTCTTT

D gene: TRBD2
V gene: TRBV5-5
J gene: TRBJ2-3
clone size: .
CDR3 protein: CASSLGTLAGVLEDTQYF
CDR3 DNA: TGTGCCAGCAGCTTGGGCACTCTAGCGGGAGTCCTCGAAGATACGCAGTATTTT

D gene: .
V gene: TRBV7-2
J gene: TRBJ2-7
clone size: .
CDR3 protein: CASRDRGGTLEQYF
CDR3 DNA: TGTGCCAGCAGGGACAGAGGAGGTACGCTGGAGCAGTACTTC

D gene: .
V gene: TRBV11-2
J gene: TRBJ1-1
clone size: few
CDR3 protein: CASSLPRQSTEAFF
CDR3 DNA: TGTGCCAGCAGCTTACCCAGACAGAGCACTGAAGCTTTCTTT

D gene: .
V gene: TRBV19
J gene: TRBJ1-1
clone size: .
CDR3 protein: CASSISPTDGAFF
CDR3 DNA: TGTGCCAGTAGTATTTCCCCGACAGACGGGGCTTTCTTT

D gene: TRBD2
V gene: TRBV11-2
J gene: TRBJ2-3
clone size: .
CDR3 protein: CASSLHGRVTDTQYF
CDR3 DNA: TGTGCCAGCAGCTTACACGGGAGGGTCACAGATACGCAGTATTTT

D gene: .
V gene: TRBV5-1
J gene: TRBJ2-5
clone size: once
CDR3 protein: CASSLGSRTEETQYF
CDR3 DNA: TGCGCCAGCAGCTTGGGTTCACGGACAGAAGAGACCCAGTACTTC

D gene: .
V gene: TRBV18
J gene: TRBJ1-5
clone size: .
CDR3 protein: CASSPGDLNQPQHF
CDR3 DNA: TGTGCCAGCTCACCAGGGGATTTGAATCAGCCCCAGCATTTT

D gene: .
V gene: TRBV11-3
J gene: TRBJ2-3
clone size: .
CDR3 protein: CASSFRRQETQYF
CDR3 DNA: TGTGCCAGCAGCTTCCGACGACAGGAAACGCAGTATTTT

D gene: TRBD2
V gene: TRBV7-9
J gene: TRBJ2-1
clone size: .
CDR3 protein: CASSLGASGSSYNEQFF
CDR3 DNA: TGTGCCAGCAGCTTAGGGGCTAGCGGGAGCTCCTACAATGAGCAGTTCTTC

D gene: TRBD1
V gene: TRBV5-1
J gene: TRBJ1-1
clone size: few
CDR3 protein: CASSLDPRDRVSASEAFF
CDR3 DNA: TGCGCCAGCAGCTTGGATCCCCGGGACAGGGTATCGGCCTCTGAAGCTTTCTTT

D gene: .
V gene: TRBV6-5
J gene: TRBJ1-3
clone size: .
CDR3 protein: CASSSRRVSVGNTIYF
CDR3 DNA: TGTGCCAGCAGTTCAAGGAGGGTCTCGGTCGGAAACACCATATATTTT

D gene: .
V gene: TRBV18
J gene: TRBJ2-1
clone size: .
CDR3 protein: CASSPQRLVGFF
CDR3 DNA: TGTGCCAGCTCACCACAGAGACTAGTTGGGTTCTTC

D gene: TRBD2
V gene: TRBV7-2
J gene: TRBJ2-7
clone size: .
CDR3 protein: CASSLGTSGRSLYEQYF
CDR3 DNA: TGTGCCAGCAGCTTAGGGACTAGCGGCAGATCCCTCTACGAGCAGTACTTC

D gene: TRBD2
V gene: TRBV27
J gene: TRBJ2-7
clone size: .
CDR3 protein: CASSLEGSGRYEQYF
CDR3 DNA: TGTGCCAGCAGTTTAGAAGGTAGCGGGAGATACGAGCAGTACTTC

D gene: TRBD1
V gene: TRBV14
J gene: TRBJ2-7
clone size: .
CDR3 protein: CASSQGDRTYEQYF
CDR3 DNA: TGTGCCAGCAGCCAAGGGGACAGGACCTACGAGCAGTACTTC

D gene: TRBD1
V gene: TRBV5-1
J gene: TRBJ1-4
clone size: .
CDR3 protein: CASSLTTGKNEKLFF
CDR3 DNA: TGCGCCAGCAGCTTGACGACAGGGAAGAATGAAAAACTGTTTTTT

D gene: TRBD2
V gene: TRBV4-1
J gene: TRBJ2-7
clone size: .
CDR3 protein: CASSQPGLAGGGGTSSYEQYF
CDR3 DNA: TGCGCCAGCAGCCAACCGGGACTAGCGGGAGGAGGAGGGACGAGCTCCTACGAGCAGTACTTC

D gene: TRBD2
V gene: TRBV5-1
J gene: TRBJ2-1
clone size: .
CDR3 protein: CASSLGSSGLYNEQFF
CDR3 DNA: TGCGCCAGCAGCTTGGGTTCTAGCGGGCTCTACAATGAGCAGTTCTTC

D gene: TRBD1
V gene: TRBV14
J gene: TRBJ1-1
clone size: .
CDR3 protein: CASSFGQGGLWNTEAFF
CDR3 DNA: TGTGCCAGCAGCTTTGGACAGGGCGGGCTTTGGAACACTGAAGCTTTCTTT

D gene: .
V gene: TRBV20-1
J gene: TRBJ2-7
clone size: .
CDR3 protein: CSALGAYEQYF
CDR3 DNA: TGCAGTGCCCTAGGGGCCTACGAGCAGTACTTC

D gene: TRBD1
V gene: TRBV4-2
J gene: TRBJ1-2
clone size: .
CDR3 protein: CASSQERTGRNYGYTF
CDR3 DNA: TGTGCCAGCAGCCAAGAGAGGACAGGGAGGAACTATGGCTACACCTTC

D gene: TRBD1
V gene: TRBV30
J gene: TRBJ1-5
clone size: .
CDR3 protein: CAWDSGRNQPQHF
CDR3 DNA: TGTGCTTGGGACAGTGGGCGCAATCAGCCCCAGCATTTT

D gene: .
V gene: TRBV6-5
J gene: TRBJ1-4
clone size: .
CDR3 protein: CASSYWGAANEKLFF
CDR3 DNA: TGTGCCAGCAGTTATTGGGGGGCGGCTAATGAAAAACTGTTTTTT

D gene: .
V gene: TRBV18
J gene: TRBJ1-4
clone size: .
CDR3 protein: CASAFRGAEKLFF
CDR3 DNA: TGTGCCAGCGCCTTTAGGGGGGCGGAAAAACTGTTTTTT

D gene: TRBD1
V gene: TRBV4-3
J gene: TRBJ2-1
clone size: .
CDR3 protein: CASSRTGGFYNEQFF
CDR3 DNA: TGCGCCAGCAGCCGTACAGGGGGATTTTACAATGAGCAGTTCTTC

D gene: TRBD2
V gene: TRBV11-2
J gene: TRBJ2-7
clone size: .
CDR3 protein: CASSPGAGGLYEQYF
CDR3 DNA: TGTGCCAGCAGTCCCGGAGCGGGAGGGCTCTACGAGCAGTACTTC

D gene: TRBD1
V gene: TRBV9
J gene: TRBJ2-3
clone size: .
CDR3 protein: CASSPGTGVGGTQYF
CDR3 DNA: TGTGCCAGCAGCCCTGGGACAGGCGTTGGGGGTACGCAGTATTTT

D gene: .
V gene: TRBV21-1
J gene: TRBJ2-6
clone size: .
CDR3 protein: CASSNPLTSGANVLTF
CDR3 DNA: TGTGCCAGCAGCAATCCCCTCACAAGCGGGGCCAACGTCCTGACTTTC

D gene: .
V gene: TRBV30
J gene: TRBJ2-1
clone size: .
CDR3 protein: CAWSRKDVAEQFF
CDR3 DNA: TGTGCCTGGAGTAGGAAGGATGTGGCTGAGCAGTTCTTC